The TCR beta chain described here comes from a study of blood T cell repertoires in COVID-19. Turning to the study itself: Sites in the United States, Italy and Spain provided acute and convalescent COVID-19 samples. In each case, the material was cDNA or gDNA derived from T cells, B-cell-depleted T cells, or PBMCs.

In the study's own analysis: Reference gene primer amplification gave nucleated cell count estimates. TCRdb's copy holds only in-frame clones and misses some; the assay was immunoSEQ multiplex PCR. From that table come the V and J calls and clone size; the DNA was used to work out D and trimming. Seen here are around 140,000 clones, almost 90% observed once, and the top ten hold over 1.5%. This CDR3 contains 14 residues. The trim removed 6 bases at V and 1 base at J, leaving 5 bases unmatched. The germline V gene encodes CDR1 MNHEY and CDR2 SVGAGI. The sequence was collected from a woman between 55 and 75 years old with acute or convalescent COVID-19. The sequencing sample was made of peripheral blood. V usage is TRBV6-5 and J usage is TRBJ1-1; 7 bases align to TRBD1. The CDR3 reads CASSLGTANTEAFF. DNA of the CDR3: TGTGCCAGCAGCCTCGGGACAGCGAACACTGAAGCTTTCTTT.